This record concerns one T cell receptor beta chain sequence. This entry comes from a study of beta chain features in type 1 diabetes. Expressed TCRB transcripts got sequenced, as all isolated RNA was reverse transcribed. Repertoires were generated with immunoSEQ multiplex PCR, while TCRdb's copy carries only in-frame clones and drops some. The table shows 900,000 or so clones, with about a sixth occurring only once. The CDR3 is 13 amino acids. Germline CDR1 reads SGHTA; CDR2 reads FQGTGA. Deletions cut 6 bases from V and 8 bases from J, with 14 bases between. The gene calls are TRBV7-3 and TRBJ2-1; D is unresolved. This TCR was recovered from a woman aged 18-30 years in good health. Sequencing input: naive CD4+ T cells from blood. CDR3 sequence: CASSKIVADEQFF. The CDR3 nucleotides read TGTGCCAGCAGTAAAATAGTGGCGGATGAGCAGTTCTTC.